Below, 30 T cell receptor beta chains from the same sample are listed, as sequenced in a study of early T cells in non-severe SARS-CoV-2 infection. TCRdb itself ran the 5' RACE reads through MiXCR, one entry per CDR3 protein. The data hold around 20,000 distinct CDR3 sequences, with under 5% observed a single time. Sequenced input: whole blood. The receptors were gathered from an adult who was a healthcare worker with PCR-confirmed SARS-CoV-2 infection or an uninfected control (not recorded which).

CDR3 protein: CASSLVVNTEAFF. CDR3 DNA sequence: TGCGCCAGCAGCTTGGTGGTGAACACTGAAGCTTTCTTT. The chain joins TRBV5-1 to TRBJ1-1; D unresolved. The length of the CDR3 is 13 residues. Trimming stripped 0 bases from V and 0 bases from J, with 3 bases between. CDR1 and CDR2 (germline): SGHRS, YFSETQ.

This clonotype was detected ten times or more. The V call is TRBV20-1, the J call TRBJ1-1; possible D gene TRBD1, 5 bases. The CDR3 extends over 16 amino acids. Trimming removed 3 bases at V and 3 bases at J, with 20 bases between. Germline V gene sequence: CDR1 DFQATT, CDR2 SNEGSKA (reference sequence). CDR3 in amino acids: CSARSRWDQKDTEAFF. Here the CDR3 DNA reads TGCAGTGCTAGGTCCCGTTGGGACCAAAAGGACACTGAAGCTTTCTTT.

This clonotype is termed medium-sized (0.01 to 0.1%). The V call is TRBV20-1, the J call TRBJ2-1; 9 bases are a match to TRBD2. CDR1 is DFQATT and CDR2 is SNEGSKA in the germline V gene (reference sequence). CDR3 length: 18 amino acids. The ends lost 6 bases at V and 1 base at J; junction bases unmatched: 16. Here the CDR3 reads CSAPLGSGGIQSYNEQFF. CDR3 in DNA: TGCAGTGCCCCACTTGGTAGCGGGGGTATTCAATCCTACAATGAGCAGTTCTTC.

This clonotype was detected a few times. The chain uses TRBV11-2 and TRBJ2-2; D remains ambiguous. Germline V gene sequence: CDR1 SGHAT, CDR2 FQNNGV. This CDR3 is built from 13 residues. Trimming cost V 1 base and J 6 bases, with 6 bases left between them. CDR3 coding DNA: TGTGCCAGCAGCTTAGTATTCGCCGGGGAGCTGTTTTTT. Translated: CASSLVFAGELFF.

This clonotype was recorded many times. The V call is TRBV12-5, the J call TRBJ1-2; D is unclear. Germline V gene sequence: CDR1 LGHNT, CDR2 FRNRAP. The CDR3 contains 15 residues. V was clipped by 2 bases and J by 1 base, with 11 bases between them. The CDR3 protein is CASGLRVELNYGYTF. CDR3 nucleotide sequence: TGTGCTAGTGGTTTGCGGGTTGAACTTAACTATGGCTACACCTTC.

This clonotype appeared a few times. The CDR3 nucleotides read TGTGCCAGCTCGCGGGGTAGCTCCTACGAGCAGTACTTC. Encoded protein: CASSRGSSYEQYF. The chain has TRBV12-3 or TRBV12-4 and TRBJ2-7; TRBD2 is a possible D gene (6 bases). V was shortened by 8 bases and J by 0 bases, with 11 bases between the two germline ends. CDR3 length: 13 residues.

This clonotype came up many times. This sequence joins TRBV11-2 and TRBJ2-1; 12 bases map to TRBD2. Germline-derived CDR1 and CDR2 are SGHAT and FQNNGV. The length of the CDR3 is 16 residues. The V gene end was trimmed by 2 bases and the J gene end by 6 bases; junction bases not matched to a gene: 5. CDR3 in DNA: TGTGCCAGCAGCTTAAGTCGGACTAGCGGGATCAATGAGCAGTTCTTC. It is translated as CASSLSRTSGINEQFF. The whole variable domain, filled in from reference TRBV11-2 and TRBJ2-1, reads EAGVAQSPRYKIIEKRQSVAFWCNPISGHATLYWYQQILGQGPKLLIQFQNNGVVDDSQLPKDRFSAERLKGVDSTLKIQPAKLEDSAVYLCASSLSRTSGINEQFFGPGTRLTVL.

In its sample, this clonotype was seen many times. CDR3 protein: CASSPLREQYF. CDR3 nucleotide sequence: TGTGCCAGCAGCCCCCTAAGGGAGCAGTACTTC. V gene TRBV2 combines with J gene TRBJ2-7, with D unresolved. Per germline, CDR1 SNHLY and CDR2 FYNNEI. The CDR3 runs to 11 residues. Trimming stripped 6 bases from V and 7 bases from J, with 10 bases between. The full variable domain, in which reference TRBV2 and TRBJ2-7 provide the parts outside the CDR3, is EPEVTQTPSHQVTQMGQEVILRCVPISNHLYFYWYRQILGQKVEFLVSFYNNEISEKSEIFDDQFSVERPDGSNFTLKIRSTKLEDSAMYFCASSPLREQYFGPGTRLTVT.

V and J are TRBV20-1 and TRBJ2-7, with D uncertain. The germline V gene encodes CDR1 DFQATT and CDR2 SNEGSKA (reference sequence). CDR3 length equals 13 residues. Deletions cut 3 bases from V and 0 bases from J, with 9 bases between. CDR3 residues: CSARPRASYEQYF. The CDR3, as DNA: TGCAGTGCTAGGCCAAGGGCCTCCTACGAGCAGTACTTC.

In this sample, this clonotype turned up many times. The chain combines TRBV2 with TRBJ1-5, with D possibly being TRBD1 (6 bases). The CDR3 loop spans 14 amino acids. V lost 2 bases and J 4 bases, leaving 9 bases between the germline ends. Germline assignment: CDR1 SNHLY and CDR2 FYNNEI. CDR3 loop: CASSEIQGNQPQHF. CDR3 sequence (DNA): TGTGCCAGCAGTGAAATACAGGGAAATCAGCCCCAGCATTTT.

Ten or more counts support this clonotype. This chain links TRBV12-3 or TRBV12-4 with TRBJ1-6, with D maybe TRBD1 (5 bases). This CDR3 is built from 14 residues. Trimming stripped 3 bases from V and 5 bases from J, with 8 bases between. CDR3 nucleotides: TGTGCCAGCAGTTTGACCAGGGATAATTCACCCCTCCACTTT. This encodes CASSLTRDNSPLHF.

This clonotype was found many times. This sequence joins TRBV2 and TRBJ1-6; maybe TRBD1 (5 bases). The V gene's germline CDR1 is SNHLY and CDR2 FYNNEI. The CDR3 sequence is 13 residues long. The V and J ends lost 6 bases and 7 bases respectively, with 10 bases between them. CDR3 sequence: CASRDNRNSPLHF. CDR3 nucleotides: TGTGCCAGCAGGGACAACCGGAATTCACCCCTCCACTTT.

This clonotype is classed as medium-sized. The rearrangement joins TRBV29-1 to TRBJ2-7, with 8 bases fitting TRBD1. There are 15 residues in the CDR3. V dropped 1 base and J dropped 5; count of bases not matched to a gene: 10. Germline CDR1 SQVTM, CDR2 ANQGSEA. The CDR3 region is CSVEALRQGANEQYF. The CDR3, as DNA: TGCAGCGTTGAAGCTCTTCGGCAGGGGGCGAACGAGCAGTACTTC.

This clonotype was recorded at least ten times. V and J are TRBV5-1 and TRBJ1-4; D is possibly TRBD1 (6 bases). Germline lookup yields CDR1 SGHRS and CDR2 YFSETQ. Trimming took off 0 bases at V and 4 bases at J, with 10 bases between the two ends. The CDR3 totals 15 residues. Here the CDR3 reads CASSLAGQSNEKLFF. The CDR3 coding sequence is TGCGCCAGCAGCTTGGCCGGACAGAGTAATGAAAAACTGTTTTTT.

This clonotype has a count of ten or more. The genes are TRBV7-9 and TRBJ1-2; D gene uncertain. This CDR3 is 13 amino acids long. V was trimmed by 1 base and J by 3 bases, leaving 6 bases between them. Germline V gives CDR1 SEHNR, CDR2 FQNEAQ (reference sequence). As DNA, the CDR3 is TGTGCCAGCAGCTTAGGGGAAGACTATGGCTACACCTTC. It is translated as CASSLGEDYGYTF.

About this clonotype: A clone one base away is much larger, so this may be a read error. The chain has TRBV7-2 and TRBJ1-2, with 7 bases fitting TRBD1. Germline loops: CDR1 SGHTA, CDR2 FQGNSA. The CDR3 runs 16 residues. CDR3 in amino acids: CANSLGGQHSSYGYTF. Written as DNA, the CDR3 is TGTGCCAACAGCTTAGGGGGACAGCACTCAAGCTATGGCTACACCTTC.

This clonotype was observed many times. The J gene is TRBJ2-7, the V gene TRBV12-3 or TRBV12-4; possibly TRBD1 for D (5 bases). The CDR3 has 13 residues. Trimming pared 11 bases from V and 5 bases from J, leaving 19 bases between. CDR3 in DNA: TGTGCCTCCCATCAGGGAACCTACGACGAGCAGTACTTC. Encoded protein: CASHQGTYDEQYF.

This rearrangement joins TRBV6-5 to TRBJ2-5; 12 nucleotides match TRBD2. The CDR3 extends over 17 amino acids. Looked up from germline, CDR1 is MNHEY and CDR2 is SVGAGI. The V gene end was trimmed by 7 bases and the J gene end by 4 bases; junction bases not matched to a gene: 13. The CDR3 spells CASKSTSGGQFRETQYF. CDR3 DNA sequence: TGTGCCAGCAAAAGTACTAGCGGGGGGCAGTTTCGAGAGACCCAGTACTTC.

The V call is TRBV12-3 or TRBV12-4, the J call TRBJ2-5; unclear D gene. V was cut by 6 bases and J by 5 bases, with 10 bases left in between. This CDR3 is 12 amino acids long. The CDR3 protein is CASSRTDETQYF. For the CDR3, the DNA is TGTGCCAGCAGCCGAACGGATGAGACCCAGTACTTC.

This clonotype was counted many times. The CDR3 nucleotides read TGTGCCAGCGAAAGGGGGGGCGGGCGTACTGAAGCTTTCTTT. Protein sequence: CASERGGGRTEAFF. The rearrangement joins TRBV28 to TRBJ1-1; D possibly corresponds to TRBD1 (6 bases). From germline, CDR1 is MDHEN and CDR2 SYDVKM. The CDR3 spans 14 residues. The ends were cut back, 8 bases at V and 5 bases at J, with 18 bases in the middle.

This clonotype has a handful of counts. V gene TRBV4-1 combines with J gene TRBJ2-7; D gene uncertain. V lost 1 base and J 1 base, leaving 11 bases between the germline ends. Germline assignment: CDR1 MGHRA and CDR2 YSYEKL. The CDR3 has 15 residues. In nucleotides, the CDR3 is TGCGCCAGCAGCCAAGGGGCACATGGATCCTACGAGCAGTACTTC. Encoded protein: CASSQGAHGSYEQYF.

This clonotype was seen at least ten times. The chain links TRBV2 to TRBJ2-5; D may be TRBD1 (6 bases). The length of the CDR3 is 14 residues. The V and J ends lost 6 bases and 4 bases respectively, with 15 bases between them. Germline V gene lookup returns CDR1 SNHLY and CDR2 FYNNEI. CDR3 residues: CASRYRDPRETQYF. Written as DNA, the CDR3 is TGTGCCAGCAGGTACAGGGATCCGCGAGAGACCCAGTACTTC.

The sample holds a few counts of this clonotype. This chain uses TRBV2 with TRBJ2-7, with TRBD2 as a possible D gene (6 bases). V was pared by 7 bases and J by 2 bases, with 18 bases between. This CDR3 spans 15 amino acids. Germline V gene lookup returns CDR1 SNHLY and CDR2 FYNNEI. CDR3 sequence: CASTLGLLVPYEQYF. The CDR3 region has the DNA TGTGCCAGCACCCTGGGACTTCTGGTCCCCTACGAGCAGTACTTC.

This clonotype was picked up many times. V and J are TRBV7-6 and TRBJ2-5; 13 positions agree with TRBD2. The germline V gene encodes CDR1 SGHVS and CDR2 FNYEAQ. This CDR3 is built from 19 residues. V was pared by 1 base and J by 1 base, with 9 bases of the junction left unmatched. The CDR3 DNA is TGTGCCAGCAGCTTAGGGAGACTAGCGGGGGGACCTATCCAAGAGACCCAGTACTTC. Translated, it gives CASSLGRLAGGPIQETQYF.

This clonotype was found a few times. Here the CDR3 DNA reads TGTGCCAGTTCGGAACAGGCGATCTACGAGCAGTACTTC. This sequence encodes CASSEQAIYEQYF. This chain joins TRBV12-3 or TRBV12-4 and TRBJ2-7; weak D call: TRBD1 (5 bases). Trimming shortened V by 9 bases and J by 3 bases, and 15 bases separated the two germline ends. The CDR3 length is 13 residues.

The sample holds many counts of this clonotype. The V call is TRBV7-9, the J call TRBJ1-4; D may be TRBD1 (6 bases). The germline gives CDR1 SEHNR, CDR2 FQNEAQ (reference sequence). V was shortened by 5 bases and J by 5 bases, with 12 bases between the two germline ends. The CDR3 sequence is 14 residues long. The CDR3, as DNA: TGTGCCAGCAGCCTGGGGGGCAGCAATGAAAAACTGTTTTTT. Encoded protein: CASSLGGSNEKLFF.

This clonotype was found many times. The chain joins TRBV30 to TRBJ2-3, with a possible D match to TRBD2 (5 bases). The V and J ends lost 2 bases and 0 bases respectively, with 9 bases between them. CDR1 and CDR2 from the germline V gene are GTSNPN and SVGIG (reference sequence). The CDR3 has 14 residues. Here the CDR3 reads CAWSTGRSTDTQYF. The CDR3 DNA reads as TGTGCCTGGAGTACGGGAAGGAGCACAGATACGCAGTATTTT.

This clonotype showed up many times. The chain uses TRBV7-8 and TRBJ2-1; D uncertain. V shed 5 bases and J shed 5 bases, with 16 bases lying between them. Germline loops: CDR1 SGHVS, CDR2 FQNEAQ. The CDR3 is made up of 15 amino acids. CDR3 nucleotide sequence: TGTGCCAGCAGCCCACGGACCGCGACACACAATGAGCAGTTCTTC. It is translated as CASSPRTATHNEQFF.

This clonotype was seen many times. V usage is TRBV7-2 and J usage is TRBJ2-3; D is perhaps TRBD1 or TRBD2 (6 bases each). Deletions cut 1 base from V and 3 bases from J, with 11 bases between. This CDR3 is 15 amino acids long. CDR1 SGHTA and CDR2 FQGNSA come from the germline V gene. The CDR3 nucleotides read TGTGCCAGCAGCTTAGTGCGGGGACAAACAGATACGCAGTATTTT. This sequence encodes CASSLVRGQTDTQYF. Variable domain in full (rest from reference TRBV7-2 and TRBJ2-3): GAGVSQSPSNKVTEKGKDVELRCDPISGHTALYWYRQSLGQGLEFLIYFQGNSAPDKSGLPSDRFSAERTGGSVSTLTIQRTQQEDSAVYLCASSLVRGQTDTQYFGPGTRLTVL.

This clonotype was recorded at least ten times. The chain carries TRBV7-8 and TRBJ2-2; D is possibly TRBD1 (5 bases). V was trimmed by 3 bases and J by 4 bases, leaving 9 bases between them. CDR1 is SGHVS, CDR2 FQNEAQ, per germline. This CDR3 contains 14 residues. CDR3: CASSFPGSTGELFF. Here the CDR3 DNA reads TGTGCCAGCAGCTTTCCAGGGTCCACCGGGGAGCTGTTTTTT.